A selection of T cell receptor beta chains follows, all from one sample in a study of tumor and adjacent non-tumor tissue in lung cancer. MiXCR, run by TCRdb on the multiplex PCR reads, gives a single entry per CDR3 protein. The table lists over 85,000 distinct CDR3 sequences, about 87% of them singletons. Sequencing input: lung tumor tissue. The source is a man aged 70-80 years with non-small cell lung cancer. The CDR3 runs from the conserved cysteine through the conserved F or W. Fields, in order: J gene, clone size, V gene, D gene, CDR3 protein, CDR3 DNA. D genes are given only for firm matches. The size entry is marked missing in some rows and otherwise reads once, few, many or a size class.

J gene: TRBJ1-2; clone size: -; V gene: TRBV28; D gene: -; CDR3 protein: CATENEVFPWDTF; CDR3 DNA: TGTGCCACCGAAAACGAGGTCTTCCCTTGGGACACATTC
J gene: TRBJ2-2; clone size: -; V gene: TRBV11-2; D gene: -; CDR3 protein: CANSLPRAANTWELFF; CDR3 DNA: TGTGCCAACAGCCTTCCCCGGGCCGCGAACACCTGGGAGCTGTTTTTT
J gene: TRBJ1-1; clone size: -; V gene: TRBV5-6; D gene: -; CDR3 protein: CASTLVYREGDTEAFF; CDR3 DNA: TGTGCCAGTACCCTGGTGTATAGGGAGGGGGACACTGAAGCTTTCTTT
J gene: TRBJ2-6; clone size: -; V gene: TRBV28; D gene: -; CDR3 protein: CTSSLLGKTSGANVLTF; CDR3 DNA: TGTACCAGTAGCCTTCTAGGGAAGACCTCTGGGGCCAACGTCCTGACTTTC
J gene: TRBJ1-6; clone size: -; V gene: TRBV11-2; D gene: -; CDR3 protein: CTSNSQISYNSPLHF; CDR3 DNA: TGTACCAGCAATTCCCAAATCTCCTATAATTCACCCCTCCACTTT
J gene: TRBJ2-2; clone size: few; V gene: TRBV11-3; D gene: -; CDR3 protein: CASSLFADYNTRELFF; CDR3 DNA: TGTGCCAGCAGCTTATTCGCCGACTACAACACTAGGGAGCTGTTTTTT
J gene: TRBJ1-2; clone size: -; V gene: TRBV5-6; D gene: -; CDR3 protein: CASTLAGRAVYDYTF; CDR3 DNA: TGTGCCAGCACCCTGGCTGGTAGGGCGGTCTATGACTACACCTTC
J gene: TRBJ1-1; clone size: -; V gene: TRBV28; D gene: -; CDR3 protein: CASSIRDGILRHTEAFF; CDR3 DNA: TGTGCCAGCAGTATCCGGGACGGAATCCTCCGTCACACTGAAGCTTTCTTT
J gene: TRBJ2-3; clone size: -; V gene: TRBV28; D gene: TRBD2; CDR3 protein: CASNFSSGRATNTQYF; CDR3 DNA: TGTGCCAGCAATTTCTCCAGCGGGAGAGCAACAAATACGCAGTATTTT
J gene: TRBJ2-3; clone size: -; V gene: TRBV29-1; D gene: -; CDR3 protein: CCVNKGADTQYF; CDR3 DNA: TGCTGCGTTAATAAGGGCGCAGATACGCAGTATTTT
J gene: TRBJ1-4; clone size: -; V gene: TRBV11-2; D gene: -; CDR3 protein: CASTRSGTSNERLFF; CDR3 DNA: TGTGCCAGCACTAGAAGTGGGACAAGTAATGAAAGACTGTTTTTT
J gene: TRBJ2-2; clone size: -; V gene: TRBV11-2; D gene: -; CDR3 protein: CTSNDITGELFF; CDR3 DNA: TGTACCAGCAACGACATCACCGGGGAGCTGTTTTTC
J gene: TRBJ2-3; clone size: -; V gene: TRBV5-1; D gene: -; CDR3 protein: CASSLVRAVTQYF; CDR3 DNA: TGCGCCAGCAGTTTGGTCCGGGCCGTGACGCAATATTTT
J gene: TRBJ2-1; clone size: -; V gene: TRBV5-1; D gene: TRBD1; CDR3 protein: CASSWRQGLNEQFF; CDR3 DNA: TGCGCCAGCAGCTGGAGACAGGGTTTGAATGAGCAGTTCTTC
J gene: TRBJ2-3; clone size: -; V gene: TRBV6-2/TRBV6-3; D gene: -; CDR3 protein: CASSVHMGNTQYF; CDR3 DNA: TGTGCCAGCAGTGTGCACATGGGGAATACGCAATATTTT
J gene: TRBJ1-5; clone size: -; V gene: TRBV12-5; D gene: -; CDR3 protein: CPSGFDRIQPQHF; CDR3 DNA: TGTCCTAGTGGCTTTGACAGAATTCAGCCCCAGCATTTT
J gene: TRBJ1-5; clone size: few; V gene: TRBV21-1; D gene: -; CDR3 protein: CASSKALPGGNQPQHF; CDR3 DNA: TGTGCCAGCAGCAAAGCGCTTCCAGGGGGTAACCAGCCCCAGCATTTT
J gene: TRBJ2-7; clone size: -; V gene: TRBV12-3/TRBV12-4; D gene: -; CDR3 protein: CASSFDSISYKQYF; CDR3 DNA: TGTGCCAGCAGTTTTGACAGTATCTCCTACAAGCAATACTTC
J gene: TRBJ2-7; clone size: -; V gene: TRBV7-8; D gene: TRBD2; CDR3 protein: CDSSRVREVAYEHYF; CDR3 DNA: TGTGACAGCAGCCGTGTACGGGAGGTAGCCTACGAGCACTACTTC
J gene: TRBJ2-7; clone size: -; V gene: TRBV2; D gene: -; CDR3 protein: CASRPPTPGTGYEQYF; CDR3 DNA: TGTGCCAGCAGGCCCCCCACCCCTGGGACGGGATACGAGCAGTACTTC
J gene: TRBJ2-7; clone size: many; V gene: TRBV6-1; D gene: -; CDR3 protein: CASTLTAFYEQYF; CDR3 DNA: TGTGCCAGCACTTTGACAGCGTTCTACGAGCAGTACTTC
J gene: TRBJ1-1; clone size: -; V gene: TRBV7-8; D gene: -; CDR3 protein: CARSLALDTEVFF; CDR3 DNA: TGTGCCAGAAGCTTAGCTTTGGACACTGAAGTTTTCTTT
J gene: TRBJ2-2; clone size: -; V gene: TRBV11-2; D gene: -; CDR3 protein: CASSLASQSGEVFF; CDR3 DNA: TGTGCCAGCAGCCTCGCCAGTCAGTCCGGGGAGGTGTTTTTT
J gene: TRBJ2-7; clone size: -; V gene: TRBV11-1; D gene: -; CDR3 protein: CVSSFFGGYERYF; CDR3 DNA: TGTGTCAGCAGCTTTTTTGGTGGATACGAGCGGTACTTC
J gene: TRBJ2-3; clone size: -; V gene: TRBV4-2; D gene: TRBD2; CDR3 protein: CTSSPVRGAADMQYF; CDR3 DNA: TGTACCAGCAGCCCCGTGCGGGGGGCCGCAGATATGCAGTATTTT
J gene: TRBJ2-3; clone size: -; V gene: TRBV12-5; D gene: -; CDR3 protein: CASASPLTNYTDTQYF; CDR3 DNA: TGTGCTAGTGCTTCCCCACTGACCAACTACACAGATACGCAGTATTTT
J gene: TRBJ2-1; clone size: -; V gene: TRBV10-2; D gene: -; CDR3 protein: CVSRSPGPSPHEQFF; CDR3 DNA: TGCGTCAGCAGGTCACCGGGACCCTCTCCTCATGAGCAGTTCTTC
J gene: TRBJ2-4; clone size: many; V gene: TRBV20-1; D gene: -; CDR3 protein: CSAIVPPGDIQYF; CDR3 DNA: TGCAGTGCTATAGTTCCCCCAGGGGACATTCAGTACTTC
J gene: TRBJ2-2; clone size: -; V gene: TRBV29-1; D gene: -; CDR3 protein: CSADVEGGTEKLFF; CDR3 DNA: TGCAGCGCCGACGTAGAGGGGGGCACCGAGAAGCTGTTTTTT
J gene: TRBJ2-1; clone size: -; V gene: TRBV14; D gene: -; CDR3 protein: CASSPNGGTEQFF; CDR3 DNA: TGTGCCAGCAGCCCAAATGGCGGGACTGAGCAGTTCTTC
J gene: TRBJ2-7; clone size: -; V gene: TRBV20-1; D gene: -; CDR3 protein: CSARDSHEQYF; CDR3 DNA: TGCAGTGCCCGGGACTCCCACGAGCAATACTTC
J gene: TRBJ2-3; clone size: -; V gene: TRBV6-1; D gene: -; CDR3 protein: CASNASVTDTQYF; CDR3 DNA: TGTGCCAGCAATGCCAGCGTGACAGATACGCAGTATTTT
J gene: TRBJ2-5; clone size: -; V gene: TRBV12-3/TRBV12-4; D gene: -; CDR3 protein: CASSPVAGVAGGTQYF; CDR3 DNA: TGTGCCAGCAGCCCTGTGGCAGGGGTCGCAGGAGGGACTCAGTACTTC
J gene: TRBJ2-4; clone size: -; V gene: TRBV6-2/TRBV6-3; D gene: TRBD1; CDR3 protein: CASSSFGQGDIKYF; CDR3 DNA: TGTGCCAGTAGTTCTTTTGGACAGGGGGACATTAAGTACTTC
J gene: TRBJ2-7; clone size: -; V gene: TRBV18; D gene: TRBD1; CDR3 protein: CAGSPPGQGYEQYF; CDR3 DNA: TGTGCCGGCTCACCACCTGGACAGGGATACGAGCAGTACTTC
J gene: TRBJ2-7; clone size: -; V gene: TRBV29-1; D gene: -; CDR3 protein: CSVEDRGAVSSYEQYF; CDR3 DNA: TGCAGCGTTGAAGATCGAGGGGCAGTCAGCTCCTACGAGCAGTACTTC
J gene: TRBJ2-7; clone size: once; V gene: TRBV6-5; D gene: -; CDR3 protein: CASSYVDYSYEQYF; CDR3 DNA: TGTGCCAGCAGTTACGTTGACTACAGCTACGAGCAGTATTTC
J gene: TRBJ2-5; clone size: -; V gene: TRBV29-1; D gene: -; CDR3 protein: CSAADRFQGTQYF; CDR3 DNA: TGCAGCGCAGCCGACAGGTTCCAAGGGACCCAGTACTTC
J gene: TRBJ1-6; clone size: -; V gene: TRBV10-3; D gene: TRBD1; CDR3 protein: CAINRQGPNSPLRF; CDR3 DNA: TGTGCTATCAATAGACAGGGACCTAATTCACCCCTCCGCTTT
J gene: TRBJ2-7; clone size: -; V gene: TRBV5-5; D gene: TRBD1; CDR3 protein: CASGWGQRFDEQYF; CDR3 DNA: TGTGCCAGCGGCTGGGGACAGAGGTTTGACGAGCAGTACTTC
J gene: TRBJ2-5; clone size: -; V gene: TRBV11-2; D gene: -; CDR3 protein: CASSLDFSTTQHF; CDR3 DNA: TGTGCCAGCAGCTTAGATTTTTCAACAACCCAGCACTTC
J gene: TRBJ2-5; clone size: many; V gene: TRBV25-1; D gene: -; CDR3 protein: CASTGSRETQYF; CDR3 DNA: TGTGCCAGCACGGGTAGCCGAGAGACCCAGTACTTC
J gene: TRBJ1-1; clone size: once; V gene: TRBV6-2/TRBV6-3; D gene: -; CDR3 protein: CASSTRQRRNTEAFF; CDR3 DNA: TGTGCTAGCAGTACGAGACAGAGGAGGAACACTGAAGCTTTCTTT
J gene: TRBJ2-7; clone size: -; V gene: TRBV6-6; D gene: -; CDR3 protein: CTSCHSRGYEQYF; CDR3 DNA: TGTACCAGCTGTCACTCACGGGGCTACGAGCAGTACTTC
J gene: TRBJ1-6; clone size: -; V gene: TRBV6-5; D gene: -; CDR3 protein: CASSYSGGTGNSPLHF; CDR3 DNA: TGTGCCAGCAGTTACTCGGGGGGGACCGGCAATTCACCCCTCCACTTT
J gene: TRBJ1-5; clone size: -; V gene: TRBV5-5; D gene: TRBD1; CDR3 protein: CISSRTGGNQPQHF; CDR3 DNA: TGTATCAGCAGCCGGACAGGGGGGAATCAGCCCCAGCATTTT
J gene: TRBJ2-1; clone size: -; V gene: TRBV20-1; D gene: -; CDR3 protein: CSPSSGGTRQFF; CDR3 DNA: TGCAGTCCTTCCTCGGGGGGCACTCGGCAATTCTTC
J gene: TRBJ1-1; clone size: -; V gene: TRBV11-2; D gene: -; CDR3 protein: CTSSFGRGRTEAFF; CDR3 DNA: TGTACCAGCAGCTTCGGCAGGGGTCGGACTGAAGCTTTCTTT
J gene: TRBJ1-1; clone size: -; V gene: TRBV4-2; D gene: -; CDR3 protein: CASSQVRRGADTEAFF; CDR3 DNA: TGTGCAAGCAGCCAAGTACGTAGGGGGGCGGACACTGAAGCTTTCTTT
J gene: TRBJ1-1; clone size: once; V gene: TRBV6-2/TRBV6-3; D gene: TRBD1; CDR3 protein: CASSTKQGTNIEAFF; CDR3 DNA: TGTGCCAGCAGTACGAAACAGGGGACGAACATCGAAGCTTTCTTT
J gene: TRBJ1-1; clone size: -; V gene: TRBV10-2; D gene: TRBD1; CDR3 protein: CASRRNTGAANTEVSF; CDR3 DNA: TGCGCCAGCAGGAGAAATACAGGGGCGGCAAACACTGAAGTTTCCTTT
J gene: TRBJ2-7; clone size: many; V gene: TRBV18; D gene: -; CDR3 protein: CASSRSNGFYEQYF; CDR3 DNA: TGTGCCAGCTCGCGGTCGAATGGGTTCTACGAGCAGTACTTC
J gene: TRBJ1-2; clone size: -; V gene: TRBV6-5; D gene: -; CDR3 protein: CAISYSPPEESYTF; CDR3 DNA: TGTGCCATCAGTTACTCACCCCCCGAGGAAAGCTACACCTTC
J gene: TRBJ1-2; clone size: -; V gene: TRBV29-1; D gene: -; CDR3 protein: CSVLQMGAYGYTF; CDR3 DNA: TGTAGCGTTCTCCAGATGGGAGCCTATGGTTATACCTTC